These T cell receptor beta chains were read from a single sample in a study of OX40 agonist ivuxolimab in advanced cancers. Generated by immunoSEQ multiplex PCR, the TCRdb table keeps only in-frame clones and is missing some. Here the sample spans about 91,000 clones, approximately 85% being singletons. This sample comprised CD4+ or CD8+ T cells sorted from blood, obtained in a trial of the OX40 agonist ivuxolimab. The receptors shown here come from an adult with an advanced solid tumor such as melanoma, head and neck, liver or kidney cancer. CDR3s include the opening cysteine and the closing phenylalanine or tryptophan. A D gene is named only where the DNA matches it firmly. Part of the rows lack a size; the others show once, few, many or a class for expanded clones.

>TRBD1|TRBV28|.|TRBJ1-2
CASSSGGSNYGYTF
TGTGCCAGCAGCTCAGGGGGGTCCAACTATGGCTACACCTTC
>TRBD1|TRBV2|.|TRBJ1-2
CASTGPGQGLFSGYGYTF
TGTGCCAGCACTGGGCCGGGACAGGGGTTATTTAGTGGCTATGGCTACACCTTC
>TRBD2|TRBV5-1|.|TRBJ2-3
CASSLSTSAGGDTQYF
TGCGCCAGCAGCCTATCGACTAGCGCGGGGGGAGATACGCAGTATTTT
>.|TRBV7-9|once|TRBJ1-1
CASSLSRPLGTEAFF
TGTGCCAGCAGCTTATCAAGGCCCTTGGGCACTGAAGCTTTCTTT
>.|TRBV27|.|TRBJ1-4
CASSSRRPSGATNEKLFF
TGTGCCAGCAGTTCCCGCCGGCCCAGTGGCGCAACTAATGAAAAACTGTTTTTT
>.|TRBV19|.|TRBJ2-7
CASSHSTGSSYEQYF
TGTGCCAGTAGTCACTCCACGGGAAGCTCCTACGAGCAGTACTTC
>TRBD1|TRBV27|.|TRBJ1-2
CASSFRFSPGTGKKYNYGYTF
TGTGCCAGCAGTTTTCGCTTCAGTCCCGGGACAGGGAAGAAATATAACTATGGCTACACCTTC
>TRBD1|TRBV6-1|.|TRBJ2-2
CASSGTGRELFF
TGTGCCAGCAGTGGGACAGGCCGGGAGCTGTTTTTT
>.|TRBV28|.|TRBJ2-6
CASSFPLGRGAGANVLTF
TGTGCCAGCAGTTTTCCCCTCGGGCGGGGCGCTGGGGCCAACGTCCTGACTTTC
>.|TRBV9|.|TRBJ2-3
CASSYHLDTQYF
TGTGCCAGCAGCTACCACCTCGATACGCAGTATTTT
>TRBD1|TRBV28|.|TRBJ2-2
CASSPAGTANTGELFF
TGTGCCAGCAGCCCCGCTGGGACAGCGAACACCGGGGAGCTGTTTTTT
>.|TRBV9|.|TRBJ2-3
CASSVSLGPADTQYF
TGTGCCAGCAGCGTGAGCCTCGGACCCGCAGATACGCAGTATTTT
>TRBD1|TRBV29-1|.|TRBJ1-5
CSVGQGTDQPQHF
TGCAGCGTAGGACAGGGTACGGATCAGCCCCAGCATTTT
>TRBD1|TRBV4-1|.|TRBJ2-1
CASMRQGGNNEQFF
TGCGCCAGCATGCGACAGGGGGGTAATAATGAGCAGTTCTTC
>.|TRBV19|.|TRBJ1-2
CASKSQGGYGYTF
TGTGCCAGTAAGTCCCAGGGCGGCTATGGCTACACCTTC
>.|TRBV4-3|.|TRBJ2-3
CASSQEVEVTQYF
TGCGCCAGCAGCCAAGAAGTCGAGGTGACGCAGTATTTT
>.|TRBV29-1|once|TRBJ1-2
CSGLSQVGGLIF
TGCAGCGGGTTGTCCCAAGTCGGGGGGCTGATATTC